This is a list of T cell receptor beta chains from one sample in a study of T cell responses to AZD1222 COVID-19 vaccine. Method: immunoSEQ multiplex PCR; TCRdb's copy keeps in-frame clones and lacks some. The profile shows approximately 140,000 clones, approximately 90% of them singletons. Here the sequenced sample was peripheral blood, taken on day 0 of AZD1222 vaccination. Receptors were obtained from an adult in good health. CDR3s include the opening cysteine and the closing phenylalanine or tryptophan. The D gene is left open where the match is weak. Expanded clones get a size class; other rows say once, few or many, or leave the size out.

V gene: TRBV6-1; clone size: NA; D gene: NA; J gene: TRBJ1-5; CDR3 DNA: TGTGCCAGCGGTGATGGCAATCAGCCCCAGCATTTT; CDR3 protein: CASGDGNQPQHF
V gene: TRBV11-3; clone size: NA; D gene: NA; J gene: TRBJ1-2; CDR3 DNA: TGTGCCAGCAGCCCCGGACAATCACGGAACTATGGCTACACCTTC; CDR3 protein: CASSPGQSRNYGYTF
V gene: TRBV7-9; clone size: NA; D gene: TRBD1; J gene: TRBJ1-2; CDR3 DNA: TGTGCCAGCGGCTATCGGACAGGGGCAGGCTACACCTTC; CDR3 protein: CASGYRTGAGYTF
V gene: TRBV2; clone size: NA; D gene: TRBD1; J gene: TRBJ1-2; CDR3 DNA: TGTGCCAGCAGTTATCAGGGGGAAGTAGGCTACACCTTC; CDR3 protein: CASSYQGEVGYTF
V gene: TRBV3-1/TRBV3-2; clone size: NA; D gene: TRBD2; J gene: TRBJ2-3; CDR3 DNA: TGTGCCAGCAGCCAACAAGCGGGGGGATGGGATACGCAGTATTTT; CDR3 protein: CASSQQAGGWDTQYF
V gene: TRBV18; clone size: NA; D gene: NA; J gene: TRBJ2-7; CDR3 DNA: TGTGCCAGCTCAGACCGGGCCGCTTATTACGAGCAGTACTTC; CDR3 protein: CASSDRAAYYEQYF
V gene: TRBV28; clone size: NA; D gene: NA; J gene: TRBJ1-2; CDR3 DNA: TGTGCCAGCAGTCCCGGGAGTTTGGACTATGGCTACACCTTC; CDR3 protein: CASSPGSLDYGYTF
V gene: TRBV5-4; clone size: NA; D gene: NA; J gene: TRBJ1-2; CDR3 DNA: TGTGCCAGCAGCTTGGACGGGGTTTTAACCTATGGCTACACCTTC; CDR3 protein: CASSLDGVLTYGYTF
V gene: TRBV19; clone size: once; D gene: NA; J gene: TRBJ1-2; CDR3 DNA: TGTGCCAGTAGTATAAGAGGGTATGGCTACACCTTC; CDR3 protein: CASSIRGYGYTF
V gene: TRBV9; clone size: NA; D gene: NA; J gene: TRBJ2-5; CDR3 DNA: TGTGCCAGCAGCGGCCGGGGGCTGGAGACCCAGTACTTC; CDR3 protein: CASSGRGLETQYF
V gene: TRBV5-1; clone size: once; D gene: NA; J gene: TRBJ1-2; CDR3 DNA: TGCGCCAGCAGCTTGAACGGGGCTGACTATGGCTACACCTTC; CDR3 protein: CASSLNGADYGYTF
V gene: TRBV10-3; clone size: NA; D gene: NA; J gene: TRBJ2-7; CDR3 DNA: TGTGTCCTCGAAACCCCAAGGGGAACCTACGAGCAGTACTTC; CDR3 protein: CVLETPRGTYEQYF
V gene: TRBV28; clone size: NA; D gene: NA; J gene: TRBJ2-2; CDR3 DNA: TGTGCCTTCGGGACCTCCAACACCGGGGAGCTGTTTTTT; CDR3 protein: CAFGTSNTGELFF
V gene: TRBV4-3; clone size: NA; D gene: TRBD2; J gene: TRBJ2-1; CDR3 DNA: TGCGCCAGCAGCCAAGATTTGGGAGCGGGGGTCCCGGTGGAGCAGTTCTTC; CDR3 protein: CASSQDLGAGVPVEQFF
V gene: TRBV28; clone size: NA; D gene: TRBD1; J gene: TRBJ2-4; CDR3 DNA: TGTGCCAGCAGTTTGGGACAGCTAGCCAAAAACATTCAGTACTTC; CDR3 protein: CASSLGQLAKNIQYF
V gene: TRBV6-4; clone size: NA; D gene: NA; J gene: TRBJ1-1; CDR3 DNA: TGTGCCAGCAGGATATCGGGCCCAGAAAGTATGAACACTGAAGCTTTCTTT; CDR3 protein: CASRISGPESMNTEAFF
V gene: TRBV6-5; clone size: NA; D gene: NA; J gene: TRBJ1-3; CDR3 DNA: TGTGCCAGCACCTCGGCGGTAGGAAACACCATATATTTT; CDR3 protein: CASTSAVGNTIYF
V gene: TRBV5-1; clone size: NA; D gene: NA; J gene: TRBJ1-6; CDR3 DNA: TGCGCCAGCAGCTTGAGTGGGACAAGCTCCTATAATTCACCCCTCCACTTT; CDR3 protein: CASSLSGTSSYNSPLHF
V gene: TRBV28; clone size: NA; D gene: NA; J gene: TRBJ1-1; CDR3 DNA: TGTGCCAGCAGTTTAGGCAGGGTCGCTTTCTTT; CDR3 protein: CASSLGRVAFF
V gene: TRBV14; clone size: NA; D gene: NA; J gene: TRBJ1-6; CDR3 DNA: TGTGCCAGCAGCCAGTTCACAGGGTATAATTCACCCCTCCACTTT; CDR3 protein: CASSQFTGYNSPLHF
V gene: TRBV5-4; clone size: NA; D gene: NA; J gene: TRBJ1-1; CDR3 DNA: TGTGCCAGCAGCCGCACGGTTCTGGACACTGAAGCTTTCTTT; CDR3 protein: CASSRTVLDTEAFF
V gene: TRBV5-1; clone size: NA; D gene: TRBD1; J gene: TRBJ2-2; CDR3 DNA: TGCGCCAGCAGCTCCGGACCGGGACAGCCGAACACCGGGGAGCTGTTTTTT; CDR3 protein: CASSSGPGQPNTGELFF
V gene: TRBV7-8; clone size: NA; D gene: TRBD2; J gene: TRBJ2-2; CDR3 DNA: TGTGCCAGCAGCCCGAGGACTAGCGGGAGCCTGGGAACCGGGGAGCTGTTTTTT; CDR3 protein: CASSPRTSGSLGTGELFF
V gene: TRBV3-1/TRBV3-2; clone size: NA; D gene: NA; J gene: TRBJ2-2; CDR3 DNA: TGTGCCAGCAGCCAAGATGGTACGGCTATGAACACCGGGGAGCTGTTTTTT; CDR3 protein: CASSQDGTAMNTGELFF
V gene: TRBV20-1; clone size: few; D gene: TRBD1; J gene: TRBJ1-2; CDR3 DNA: TGCAGTGCTAGTCGTACAGGGGAGGATGGCTACACCTTC; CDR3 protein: CSASRTGEDGYTF
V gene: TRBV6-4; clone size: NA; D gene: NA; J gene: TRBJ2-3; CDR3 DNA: TGTGCCAGCAAGGGCGAAGCCCTCACAGATACGCAGTATTTT; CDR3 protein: CASKGEALTDTQYF
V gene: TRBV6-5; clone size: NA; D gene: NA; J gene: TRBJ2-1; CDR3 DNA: TGTGCCAGCAGTTCTGGGGGCGAGCAGTTCTTC; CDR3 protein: CASSSGGEQFF
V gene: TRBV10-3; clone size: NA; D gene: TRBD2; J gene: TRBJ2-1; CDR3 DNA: TGTGCCATCAGCTCCCTAGGGGCGGGAGGACCCAATGAGCAGTTCTTC; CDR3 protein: CAISSLGAGGPNEQFF
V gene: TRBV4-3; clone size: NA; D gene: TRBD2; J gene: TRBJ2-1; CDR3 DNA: TGCGCCAGCAGCCACCTGAGACTAGCGGGGGGACTATCAAGCTCCTACAATGAGCAGTTCTTC; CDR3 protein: CASSHLRLAGGLSSSYNEQFF
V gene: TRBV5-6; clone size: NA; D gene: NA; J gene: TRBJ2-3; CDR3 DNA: TGTGCCAGCAGCTTGTTGGGGAGTGGAGCCACAGATACGCAGTATTTT; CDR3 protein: CASSLLGSGATDTQYF
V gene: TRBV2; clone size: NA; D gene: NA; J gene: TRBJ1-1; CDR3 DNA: TGTGCCAGCAGTGTGTGGACCTACACTGAAGCTTTCTTT; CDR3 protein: CASSVWTYTEAFF
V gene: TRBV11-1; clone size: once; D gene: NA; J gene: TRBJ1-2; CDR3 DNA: TGTGCCAGCAGCTTAGCTCCTGGTAACCTCCTCTATGGCTACACCTTC; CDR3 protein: CASSLAPGNLLYGYTF
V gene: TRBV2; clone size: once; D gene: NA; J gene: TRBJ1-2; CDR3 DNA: TGTGCCAGCAGTGAAGAGTCAGGGAGCTTTGGCGTGAGCTACACCTTC; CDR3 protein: CASSEESGSFGVSYTF
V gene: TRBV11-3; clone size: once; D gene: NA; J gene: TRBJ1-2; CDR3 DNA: TGTGCCAGCAGCTCCCGGTGGGGGGATGGCTACACCTTC; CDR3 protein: CASSSRWGDGYTF
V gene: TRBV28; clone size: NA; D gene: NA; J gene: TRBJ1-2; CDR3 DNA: TGTGCCAGCAGTGTGGGTCGTGGCTACACCTTC; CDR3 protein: CASSVGRGYTF
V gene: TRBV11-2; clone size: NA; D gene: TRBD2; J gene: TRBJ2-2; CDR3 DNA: TGTGCCAGCAGCTTAGCGGGGGGGCAAAACGGGGAGCTGTTTTTT; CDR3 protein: CASSLAGGQNGELFF
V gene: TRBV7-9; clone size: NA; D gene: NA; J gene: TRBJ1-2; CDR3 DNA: TGTGCCAGCAGCTTGACAGGTTCTTTCACTGGCTACACCTTC; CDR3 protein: CASSLTGSFTGYTF
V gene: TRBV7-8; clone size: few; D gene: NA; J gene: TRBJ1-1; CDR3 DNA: TGTGCCAGCAGCTTAGTAAGGCAGGTGAACACTGAAGCTTTCTTT; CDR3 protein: CASSLVRQVNTEAFF
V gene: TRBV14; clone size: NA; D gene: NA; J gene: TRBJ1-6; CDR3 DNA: TGTGCCAGCAGCCTAAGAAGTTCTTATTACTATAATTCACCCCTCCACTTT; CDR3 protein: CASSLRSSYYYNSPLHF
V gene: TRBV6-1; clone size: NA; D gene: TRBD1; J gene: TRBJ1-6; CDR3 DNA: TGTGCCAGCAGTGAAGCATTGGACAGGGCTGTTTGGTCACCCCTCCACTTT; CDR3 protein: CASSEALDRAVWSPLHF
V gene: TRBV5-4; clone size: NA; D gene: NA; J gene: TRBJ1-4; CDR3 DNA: TGTGCCAGCAGCCCGACAGAGGGAGCTAATGAAAAACTGTTTTTT; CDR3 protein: CASSPTEGANEKLFF
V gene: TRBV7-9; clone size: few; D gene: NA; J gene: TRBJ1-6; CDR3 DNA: TGTGCCAGCAGCTTAGAACAGTATAATTCACCCCTCCACTTT; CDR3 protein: CASSLEQYNSPLHF
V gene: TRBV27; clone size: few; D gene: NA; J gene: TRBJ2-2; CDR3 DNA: TGTGCCAGCAGTCAGAGAAGGGGGTCCGGGGAGCTGTTTTTT; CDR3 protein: CASSQRRGSGELFF
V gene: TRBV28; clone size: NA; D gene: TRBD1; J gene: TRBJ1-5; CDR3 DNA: TGTGCCAGCAGTTTCCCGACAGGGGGGAGCAATCAGCCCCAGCATTTT; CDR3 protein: CASSFPTGGSNQPQHF
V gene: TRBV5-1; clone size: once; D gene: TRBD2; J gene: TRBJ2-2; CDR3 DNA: TGCGCCAGCAGCTTGCGGGGACTAGCGGGAGTCTCCGGGGAGCTGTTTTTT; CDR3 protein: CASSLRGLAGVSGELFF
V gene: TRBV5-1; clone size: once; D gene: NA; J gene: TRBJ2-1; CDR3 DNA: TGCGCCAGCAGCTTGACCGGAGTATCCAATGAGCAGTTCTTC; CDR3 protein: CASSLTGVSNEQFF
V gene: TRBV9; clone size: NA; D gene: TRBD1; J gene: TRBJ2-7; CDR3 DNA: TGTGCCAGCAGCGTGGGGCAGGGGGCTGAAGAGCAGTACTTC; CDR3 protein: CASSVGQGAEEQYF
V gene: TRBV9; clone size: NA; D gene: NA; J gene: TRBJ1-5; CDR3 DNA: TGTGCCAGCAGCGCAGACCCCGACAGATATCCGCCCCAGCATTTT; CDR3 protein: CASSADPDRYPPQHF
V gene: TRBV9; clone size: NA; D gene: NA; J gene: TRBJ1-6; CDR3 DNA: TGTGCCAGCAGCCCCGGGGGCGGTTCGGATTCACCCCTCCACTTT; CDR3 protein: CASSPGGGSDSPLHF
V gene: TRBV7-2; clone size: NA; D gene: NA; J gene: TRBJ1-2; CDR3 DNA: TGTGCCAGCAGCCCCAGTCAAACGAGCAACTATGGCTACACCTTC; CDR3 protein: CASSPSQTSNYGYTF
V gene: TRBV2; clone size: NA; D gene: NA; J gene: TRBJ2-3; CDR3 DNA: TGTGCCAGCACCCGAAGTACGGGACCAGATACGCAGTATTTT; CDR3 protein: CASTRSTGPDTQYF
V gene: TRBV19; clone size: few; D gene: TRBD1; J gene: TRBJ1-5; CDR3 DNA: TGTGCCAGTGGGCCCGCGACAGGGAATAGGAATCAGCCCCAGCATTTT; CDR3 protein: CASGPATGNRNQPQHF
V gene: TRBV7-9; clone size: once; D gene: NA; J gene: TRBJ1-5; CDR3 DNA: TGTGCCAGCAGCTTCGGCCGGGGTCCTAATCAGCCCCAGCATTTT; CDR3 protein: CASSFGRGPNQPQHF
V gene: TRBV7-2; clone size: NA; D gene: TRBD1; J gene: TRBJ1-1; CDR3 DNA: TGTGCCAGCAGATCGGACAGGGGACCCTATGCTGAAGCTTTCTTT; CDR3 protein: CASRSDRGPYAEAFF
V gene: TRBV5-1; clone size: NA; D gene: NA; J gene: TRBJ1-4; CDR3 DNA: TGCGCCAGCAGCTTGGGCTCCTGGGCAGCCAATGAAAAACTGTTTTTT; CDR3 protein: CASSLGSWAANEKLFF